The sequence of this T cell receptor beta chain was determined in a study of blood T cell repertoires in COVID-19. V gave up 3 bases and J gave up 3 bases, with 5 bases separating them. Germline lookup yields CDR1 ENHRY and CDR2 SYGVKD. The CDR3 contains 12 residues. Repertoires were generated with immunoSEQ multiplex PCR, while TCRdb's copy carries only in-frame clones and drops some. The sample records 360,000 or so clones, over 80% being singletons. This chain uses TRBV10-3 with TRBJ1-1; no clear D gene. The specimen was PBMCs or T cells enriched from blood (not recorded which). The sequence derives from a woman in her fifties or sixties who had recovered from COVID-19. CDR3: CAISDPDTEAFF. The CDR3 region has the DNA TGTGCCATCAGTGATCCGGACACTGAAGCTTTCTTT.